In its sample, the clone carrying this TCR beta chain was seen once. Authors' data handling: Amplification with reference gene primers provided the estimates of nucleated cell counts. The repertoire was sequenced with immunoSEQ multiplex PCR; TCRdb's copy has only in-frame clones and lacks some. V and J calls and clone size follow that table, whereas D and trimming were derived from the DNA. The data show 150,000 or so clones, 75% to 95% seen once. The sample belongs to a study of blood T cell repertoires in COVID-19. Overall study context: Nucleic acid was either cDNA or gDNA, and it came from T cells, B-cell-depleted T cells, or PBMCs.

V trimming: 2 bases; J trimming: 6 bases; junction bases outside the gene matches: 3. CDR3 length equals 14 residues. From germline, CDR1 is MDHEN and CDR2 SYDVKM. This sequence joins TRBV28 and TRBJ2-1, with 8 bases identical to TRBD2. This TCR came from a man in his forties or fifties with acute or convalescent COVID-19. Sequenced: peripheral blood. Here the CDR3 reads CASSLAGGPNEQFF. In DNA, the CDR3 is TGTGCCAGCAGTTTAGCGGGAGGTCCCAATGAGCAGTTCTTC.